A single sample gave rise to the 26 T cell receptor beta chains below, sequenced in a study of T cells after yellow fever vaccination. TCRdb re-called the 5' RACE reads with MiXCR, one entry per CDR3 protein. The sample has approximately 580,000 distinct CDR3 sequences, roughly a sixth seen once. The sequencing used PBMCs, collected 5 days after the first yellow fever vaccination. All receptors derive from a man younger than 30 who received the YFV17D yellow fever vaccine.

The chain is built from TRBV12-5 and TRBJ1-6, with 7 nucleotides matching TRBD1. The germline CDR1 and CDR2 sequences are LGHNT and FRNRAP. Trimming at V came to 7 bases and at J to 8 bases, leaving 8 bases not matched to a gene. The CDR3 loop spans 14 amino acids. In DNA form, the CDR3 reads TGTGCTAGTGCCCGGGACAGTTCTTATTCACCCCTCCACTTT. As protein: CASARDSSYSPLHF.

The CDR3 reads CASSFAGGLAGDNEQFF. The CDR3, as DNA: TGTGCCAGCAGCTTTGCCGGTGGACTAGCGGGGGACAATGAGCAGTTCTTC. The chain joins TRBV5-4 to TRBJ2-1, with 13 bases identical to TRBD2. Looked up from germline, CDR1 is SGHNT and CDR2 is YYREEE (reference sequence). The CDR3 consists of 17 residues. V was clipped by 2 bases and J by 5 bases; unmatched bases: 7. The full variable domain, rest sourced from reference TRBV5-4 and TRBJ2-1, is ETGVTQSPTHLIKTRGQQVTLRCSSQSGHNTVSWYQQALGQGPQFIFQYYREEENGRGNFPPRFSGLQFPNYSSELNVNALELDDSALYLCASSFAGGLAGDNEQFFGPGTRLTVL.

This clonotype was seen only a few times. The V and J genes are TRBV3-1 and TRBJ2-3; maybe TRBD2 (7 bases). The germline CDR1 and CDR2 sequences are LGHDT and YNNKEL (reference sequence). V was clipped by 4 bases and J by 2 bases, with 22 bases between them. The CDR3 loop spans 18 amino acids. CDR3 nucleotide sequence: TGTGCCAGCAGCCCAGGACTGGTGGGGGGGCCAAACACAGATACGCAGTATTTT. Translated, it gives CASSPGLVGGPNTDTQYF.

This clonotype appeared a few times. V is TRBV5-1 and J is TRBJ2-3; D is perhaps TRBD1 (5 bases). The V gene lost 4 bases and the J gene lost 5 bases, with 8 bases spanning the gap. This CDR3 is 12 amino acids long. Germline assignment: CDR1 SGHRS and CDR2 YFSETQ. The DNA of the CDR3 is TGCGCCAGCAGCGTGACAGAAGATACGCAGTATTTT. Translation: CASSVTEDTQYF. The full variable domain, in which reference TRBV5-1 and TRBJ2-3 provide the parts outside the CDR3, is KAGVTQTPRYLIKTRGQQVTLSCSPISGHRSVSWYQQTPGQGLQFLFEYFSETQRNKGNFPGRFSGRQFSNSRSEMNVSTLELGDSALYLCASSVTEDTQYFGPGTRLTVL.

V is TRBV4-3 and J is TRBJ2-2; no firm D call. Trimming cost V 0 bases and J 5 bases, with 10 bases left between them. The CDR3 spans 15 residues. The V gene's germline CDR1 is LGHNA and CDR2 YSLEER. The CDR3, as DNA: TGCGCCAGCAGCCAAGAGGTACGACAAACCGGGGAGCTGTTTTTT. Amino acid sequence: CASSQEVRQTGELFF.

This clonotype was counted only a few times. The chain uses TRBV27 and TRBJ2-1, with 8 bases fitting TRBD1. Germline CDR1 and CDR2: MNHEY and SMNVEV (reference sequence). V shed 3 bases, J shed 10 bases, and the junction held 11 bases outside the gene matches. The CDR3 loop spans 15 amino acids. In DNA form, the CDR3 reads TGTGCCAGCAGTTTGGTCGGCAGGGGGCTTTGGGAGCAGTTCTTC. Protein: CASSLVGRGLWEQFF.

There are a few counts of this clonotype. The chain couples TRBV5-1 to TRBJ2-5; TRBD2 aligns across 8 bases. From germline, CDR1 is SGHRS and CDR2 YFSETQ. The CDR3 is made up of 16 amino acids. V dropped 4 bases and J dropped 5; count of bases not matched to a gene: 13. As DNA, the CDR3 is TGCGCCAGCAGCACCGTTCTTGCGGGGGGTTTCGAGACCCAGTACTTC. Its translation is CASSTVLAGGFETQYF.

The gene calls are TRBV6-2 or TRBV6-3 and TRBJ1-2, with D maybe TRBD1 (6 bases). The V and J ends lost 5 bases and 4 bases respectively, with 14 bases between them. CDR1 and CDR2 from the germline V gene are MNHEY and SVGEGT. The CDR3 has 14 amino acids. In DNA, the CDR3 is TGTGCCAGCAGTGGACAGTCCTTTACCTATGGCTACACCTTC. It encodes CASSGQSFTYGYTF.

This chain uses TRBV2 with TRBJ2-7; the match to TRBD2 covers 8 bases. There are 14 residues in the CDR3. Germline CDR1 reads SNHLY; CDR2 reads FYNNEI. V shed 4 bases, J shed 7 bases, and the junction held 9 bases outside the gene matches. This CDR3 reads CASSGTGTRDEQYF. The CDR3 DNA reads as TGTGCCAGCAGTGGAACCGGGACTAGGGATGAGCAGTACTTC.

The table lists this clonotype with a few counts. The chain links TRBV9 to TRBJ2-2, with D tentatively TRBD1 (6 bases). The V gene lost 5 bases and the J gene lost 5 bases, with 16 bases spanning the gap. CDR3 length: 15 residues. CDR1 is SGDLS, CDR2 YYNGEE, per germline. CDR3 protein: CASRRDTRTTGELFF. CDR3 nucleotides: TGTGCCAGCAGGAGGGACACCCGAACGACCGGGGAGCTGTTTTTT.

The chain combines TRBV7-9 with TRBJ1-2, with D unclear. The CDR3 covers 12 residues. Trimming pared 1 base from V and 8 bases from J, leaving 8 bases between. Looked up from germline, CDR1 is SEHNR and CDR2 is FQNEAQ (reference sequence). As DNA, the CDR3 is TGTGCCAGCAGCTTAGAAATGGGAGGCTACACCTTC. It encodes CASSLEMGGYTF.

This clonotype appeared a few times. This rearrangement joins TRBV7-9 to TRBJ2-2; 8 bases agree with TRBD2. The CDR3 loop spans 17 amino acids. V trimming: 11 bases; J trimming: 4 bases; junction bases outside the gene matches: 18. CDR1 SEHNR and CDR2 FQNEAQ come from the germline V gene (reference sequence). The CDR3 loop is CARAPPPGLEGTGELFF. CDR3 bases: TGTGCCCGAGCCCCTCCTCCGGGACTAGAAGGCACCGGGGAGCTGTTTTTT.

This clonotype was observed at least ten times. DNA of the CDR3: TGTGCCAGCAGCCCCGGGGAGGGCTATAATTCACCCCTCCACTTT. The encoded protein is CASSPGEGYNSPLHF. This chain uses TRBV28 with TRBJ1-6; no clear D gene. This CDR3 has 15 residues. V shed 6 bases and J shed 3 bases, with 12 bases lying between them. The germline gives CDR1 MDHEN, CDR2 SYDVKM. The entire variable domain, with the rest obtained from reference TRBV28 and TRBJ1-6, is as follows: DVKVTQSSRYLVKRTGEKVFLECVQDMDHENMFWYRQDPGLGLRLIYFSYDVKMKEKGDIPEGYSVSREKKERFSLILESASTNQTSMYLCASSPGEGYNSPLHFGNGTRLTVT.

The DNA of the CDR3 is TGTGCCACCGCTGTAGGGGCGAGCACCGGGGAGCTGTTTTTT. Translation gives CATAVGASTGELFF. This chain connects TRBV2 to TRBJ2-2; D possibly corresponds to TRBD1 (5 bases). The V gene's germline CDR1 is SNHLY and CDR2 FYNNEI. With 10 bases removed from V and 4 bases from J, the gap between germline ends came to 16 bases. CDR3 length: 14 amino acids. The full variable domain, its missing parts supplied by reference TRBV2 and TRBJ2-2, is EPEVTQTPSHQVTQMGQEVILRCVPISNHLYFYWYRQILGQKVEFLVSFYNNEISEKSEIFDDQFSVERPDGSNFTLKIRSTKLEDSAMYFCATAVGASTGELFFGEGSRLTVL.

This clonotype was found a few times. CDR3 sequence: CASRQRLYGYTF. CDR3 nucleotides: TGTGCCAGCAGGCAACGGCTCTATGGCTACACCTTC. This sequence joins TRBV6-5 and TRBJ1-2; D not certain. Germline values: CDR1 MNHEY, CDR2 SVGAGI. Trimming stripped 6 bases from V and 4 bases from J, with 9 bases between. The CDR3 covers 12 residues.

This clonotype came up a few times. V and J are TRBV5-1 and TRBJ2-1; no reliable D call. CDR1 is SGHRS, CDR2 YFSETQ, per germline. Trimming removed 4 bases from V and 10 bases from J, with 12 bases in between. This CDR3 spans 12 amino acids. CDR3 nucleotide sequence: TGCGCCAGCAGCCTGTCTGGTAGCGAGCAGTTCTTC. Translating it yields CASSLSGSEQFF. The variable domain in full, with the rest retrieved from reference TRBV5-1 and TRBJ2-1, is KAGVTQTPRYLIKTRGQQVTLSCSPISGHRSVSWYQQTPGQGLQFLFEYFSETQRNKGNFPGRFSGRQFSNSRSEMNVSTLELGDSALYLCASSLSGSEQFFGPGTRLTVL.

This clonotype has ten or more counts. The rearrangement links TRBV11-2 to TRBJ2-2; the D gene is possibly TRBD2 (7 bases). Germline values: CDR1 SGHAT, CDR2 FQNNGV. This CDR3 is 15 amino acids long. Trimming removed 8 bases at V and 4 bases at J, with 17 bases between. This CDR3 is CASHFLGGLTGELFF. In DNA, the CDR3 is TGTGCCAGCCACTTCCTCGGGGGGCTCACCGGGGAGCTGTTTTTT.

This clonotype was detected a few times. This rearrangement joins TRBV7-8 to TRBJ2-3; D remains ambiguous. Trimming cost V 1 base and J 1 base, with 9 bases left between them. The CDR3 totals 15 residues. Germline values: CDR1 SGHVS, CDR2 FQNEAQ. CDR3 loop: CASSLEFGGTDTQYF. The CDR3 DNA sequence: TGTGCCAGCAGCTTAGAGTTTGGGGGCACAGATACGCAGTATTTT. Based on the CDR3 plus reference TRBV7-8 and TRBJ2-3, the full variable domain is GAGVSQSPRYKVAKRGQDVALRCDPISGHVSLFWYQQALGQGPEFLTYFQNEAQLDKSGLPSDRFFAERPEGSVSTLKIQRTQQEDSAVYLCASSLEFGGTDTQYFGPGTRLTVL.

This clonotype was recorded a few times. The rearrangement joins TRBV12-3 or TRBV12-4 to TRBJ2-5; 14 bases fit TRBD2. The CDR3 spans 16 residues. The J segment lost 6 bases and the V segment lost 5 bases, leaving 8 bases of the junction unmatched. The CDR3 DNA reads as TGTGCCAGCAGTCTTGGGACTAGCGGGGGACGAAAGACCCAGTACTTC. Amino acid sequence: CASSLGTSGGRKTQYF.

This clonotype appeared a few times. This chain links TRBV9 with TRBJ1-6, with 7 bases fitting TRBD1. V lost 7 bases, J lost 7 bases, and 8 bases stayed unmatched. The CDR3 has 14 residues. Germline V gives CDR1 SGDLS, CDR2 YYNGEE. The CDR3 sequence is CASGGGQKNSPLHF. CDR3 coding DNA: TGTGCCAGCGGGGGGGGACAGAAGAATTCACCCCTCCACTTT.

This clonotype was found many times. This rearrangement joins TRBV7-2 to TRBJ2-2; D is perhaps TRBD1 (6 bases). The CDR3 has 17 residues. Germline CDR1 SGHTA, CDR2 FQGNSA. Trimming removed 4 bases from V and 3 bases from J, with 18 bases in between. The chain's CDR3 is CASSSPDGGWYTGELFF. Here the CDR3 DNA reads TGTGCCAGCAGCTCCCCAGATGGGGGCTGGTACACCGGGGAGCTGTTTTTT.

This chain links TRBV15 with TRBJ2-1; 11 nucleotides agree with TRBD2. Germline assignment: CDR1 LNHNV and CDR2 YYDKDF (reference sequence). V was clipped by 0 bases and J by 6 bases; unmatched bases: 1. This CDR3 has 15 residues. Here the CDR3 reads CATSRDLAGGNEQFF. The CDR3 coding sequence is TGTGCCACCAGCAGAGACCTAGCGGGGGGCAATGAGCAGTTCTTC.

This sequence joins TRBV5-1 and TRBJ1-6, with TRBD1 matching 10 bases. CDR1 is SGHRS and CDR2 is YFSETQ in the germline V gene. This CDR3 is 15 amino acids long. V lost 4 bases and J lost 10; bases outside the gene matches: 8. CDR3 sequence: CASSGGTGVYSPLHF. The CDR3 region has the DNA TGCGCCAGCAGCGGGGGGACAGGGGTTTACTCACCCCTCCACTTT.

The rearrangement links TRBV3-1 to TRBJ1-2; TRBD1 is a possible D gene (5 bases). Trimming pared 4 bases from V and 2 bases from J, leaving 11 bases between. Germline lookup yields CDR1 LGHDT and CDR2 YNNKEL (reference sequence). The CDR3 is made up of 14 amino acids. The chain's CDR3 is CASSPDSWNYGYTF. The CDR3 coding sequence is TGTGCCAGCAGCCCCGACAGCTGGAACTATGGCTACACCTTC.

The chain is built from TRBV4-1 and TRBJ2-7; 7 bases agree with TRBD1. This CDR3 spans 14 amino acids. Trimming removed 1 base from V and 5 bases from J; junction bases left unmatched: 5. Germline values: CDR1 MGHRA, CDR2 YSYEKL. The CDR3 DNA reads TGCGCCAGCAGCCAAGGGCAGGGGGAACACGAGCAGTACTTC. It specifies CASSQGQGEHEQYF.

The chain employs TRBV7-3 and TRBJ2-1; 7 bases fit TRBD2. This CDR3 has 15 residues. V lost 5 bases to trimming and J lost 0 bases; unmatched junction nucleotides: 4. The germline CDR1 and CDR2 sequences are SGHTA and FQGTGA. The CDR3 sequence is CASSKLADSYNEQFF. The CDR3 nucleotides read TGTGCCAGCAGCAAGCTAGCGGACTCCTACAATGAGCAGTTCTTC.